This T cell receptor (beta chain) was captured by sequencing in a study of shared clonotypes between healthy human individuals. About this clone itself: Distinct nucleotide sequences in the sample also encode this CDR3.

CDR3 length: 15 residues. V lost 1 base, J lost 2 bases, and 9 bases lay in between. The germline gives CDR1 SNHLY, CDR2 FYNNEI. None of the donors, who were healthy HIV-negative adults, had recently had acute infections or vaccinations. From CD4+ cells came CD45RA+ naive and CD45RA-negative memory subsets. The assay was immunoSEQ multiplex PCR, and TCRdb's table has in-frame clones only and misses some. The sample lists about 990,000 clones; 70% to 80% were seen once. The sequence was collected from a man between 18 and 35 years old in good health. Some clones in this sample may be carry-over from other donors' samples. The chain links TRBV2 to TRBJ1-5; maybe TRBD1 (6 bases). Sequencing was carried out using memory CD4+ T cells from PBMCs. Subset given: CD45RA-negative fraction. The CDR3, as DNA: TGTGCCAGCAGTGAAGAGGCAGGGGGCAATCAGCCCCAGCATTTT. It yields the protein CASSEEAGGNQPQHF.